This TCR beta chain was sequenced during a study of beta chain features in type 1 diabetes. Whole-study results and caveats: Type 1 diabetes patients showed a moderate but significant shortening of TCRB CDR3s in all four CD4+ subsets. Cells that show high TCR expression could be over-represented by cDNA sequencing. In these data, an HLA type influence on TCRB rearrangement remained unresolved.

Concerning this clone itself: No antigen is known for it. A far more abundant clone sits one base away, making this likely a read error.

What was sequenced were expressed TCRB transcripts, since all of the isolated RNA had been reverse transcribed. Assay used: immunoSEQ multiplex PCR; TCRdb lists only in-frame clones, some missing. The table includes some 350,000 clones, over 8.5% detected once. This receptor was obtained from a man aged 25-45 years with type 1 diabetes. Sequenced material: central memory CD4+ T cells from blood.

CDR3 nucleotide sequence: TGTGCCTGGAGGGTACTAGCGGGAGGGCCGAGTACGCAGTATTTT. Its protein product is CAWRVLAGGPSTQYF. The rearrangement links TRBV30 to TRBJ2-3; TRBD2 aligns across 13 bases. Germline loops: CDR1 GTSNPN, CDR2 SVGIG (reference sequence). The CDR3 runs to 15 residues. Losses at the gene ends were 3 bases for V and 8 bases for J; bases not matched to a gene: 8.